This TCR beta chain was identified during a study of T-cell reconstitution after alpha-beta-depleted transplantation in children. During its preparation, the TCRbeta library received unique molecular identifiers. One entry per CDR3 protein, called by TCRdb with MiXCR from the PCR reads. This sample has 250,000 to 300,000 distinct CDR3 sequences; 9.9% occur once, and the top ten carry about 9.4%. V gave up 0 bases and J gave up 10 bases; unmatched junction bases: 7. This CDR3 region has 16 residues. Germline assignment: CDR1 MGHRA and CDR2 YSYEKL. The sequence was collected from a human donor who donated a stem cell graft to a child with SCID. V gene TRBV4-1 combines with J gene TRBJ1-6; 9 nucleotides line up with TRBD1. The specimen was PBMCs from the stem cell graft donor, collected from the stem cell graft. CDR3 loop: CASSQDLGQGRSPLHF. CDR3 nucleotide sequence: TGCGCCAGCAGCCAAGATCTAGGACAGGGGCGGTCACCCCTCCACTTT.